Each of the 8 T cell receptor beta chains below was sequenced from the same sample in a study of response to subunit inactivated influenza vaccine. Each CDR3 protein is one row after TCRdb ran MiXCR on the RT-PCR reads. This sample carries hundreds of thousands of distinct CDR3 sequences, around 8% of them seen once, and the ten largest clones take 13%. The sequenced sample was PBMCs from blood, obtained less than 30 months after vaccination. The source is a man between 50 and 75 years old who received an inactivated influenza vaccine.

The V gene is TRBV20-1, the J gene TRBJ2-1; 8 bases fit TRBD2. The CDR3 sequence is 15 residues long. The V gene's germline CDR1 is DFQATT and CDR2 SNEGSKA (reference sequence). The ends lost 0 bases at V and 4 bases at J; junction bases unmatched: 5. As DNA, the CDR3 is TGCAGTGCTAGAGATGTACAGCGGGGGTACAATGAGCAGTTCTTC. It is translated as CSARDVQRGYNEQFF.

This clonotype was observed a handful of times. This chain connects TRBV4-1 to TRBJ1-1, with D hard to call. Germline loops: CDR1 MGHRA, CDR2 YSYEKL. The CDR3 is made up of 16 amino acids. V lost 0 bases and J lost 0, with 11 bases in between. CDR3 nucleotides: TGCGCCAGCAGCCAAGATCCCCCGGGGATGAACACTGAAGCTTTCTTT. This gives the protein CASSQDPPGMNTEAFF.

The gene calls are TRBV20-1 and TRBJ2-1, with D possibly TRBD2 on 5 matching bases. Germline assignment: CDR1 DFQATT and CDR2 SNEGSKA (reference sequence). CDR3 length equals 17 residues. Trimming cost V 0 bases and J 6 bases, with 21 bases left between them. CDR3 DNA: TGCAGTGCTAGAGAGTCGGGAACCCTCAGGCGAGGCAATGAGCAGTTCTTC. Its translation: CSARESGTLRRGNEQFF.

In its sample, this clonotype was seen many times. The rearrangement uses TRBV4-1 and TRBJ2-7; 7 nucleotides align to TRBD2. V lost 1 base to trimming and J lost 4 bases; unmatched junction nucleotides: 7. Germline V gene sequence: CDR1 MGHRA, CDR2 YSYEKL. The CDR3 has 15 residues. CDR3 sequence (DNA): TGCGCCAGCAGCCAAGGACCTGGGGGGGGGTACGAGCAGTACTTC. Encoded protein: CASSQGPGGGYEQYF.

The rearrangement uses TRBV5-1 and TRBJ2-7; D remains unclear. CDR3 length equals 13 residues. Trimming shortened V by 0 bases and J by 2 bases, and 6 bases separated the two germline ends. Germline lookup yields CDR1 SGHRS and CDR2 YFSETQ. DNA of the CDR3: TGCGCCAGCAGCTTGGTGGACCCCTACGAGCAGTACTTC. Amino acids: CASSLVDPYEQYF.

At least ten counts were recorded for this clonotype. The gene calls are TRBV7-2 and TRBJ2-7; 9 nucleotides agree with TRBD1. The germline CDR1 and CDR2 sequences are SGHTA and FQGNSA. V shed 5 bases and J 1 base; nucleotides not matched to a gene: 3. This CDR3 has 14 residues. CDR3: CASSAGTGSYEQYF. The CDR3 coding sequence is TGTGCCAGCAGCGCCGGGACAGGGTCCTACGAGCAGTACTTC.

This chain connects TRBV5-6 to TRBJ2-7, with 7 bases that match TRBD2. Germline V gene lookup returns CDR1 SGHDT and CDR2 YYEEEE. With 7 bases clipped from V and 2 bases from J, the junction kept 9 bases outside the gene matches. This CDR3 contains 14 residues. This chain's CDR3 is CASRFRAGAYEQYF. CDR3 coding DNA: TGTGCCAGCCGTTTTCGGGCGGGAGCCTACGAGCAGTACTTC.

The rearrangement uses TRBV13 and TRBJ2-1; 8 nucleotides match TRBD2. The CDR3 has 17 residues. The ends lost 5 bases at V and 2 bases at J; junction bases unmatched: 11. CDR1 PRHDT and CDR2 FYEKMQ come from the germline V gene (reference sequence). CDR3 nucleotides: TGTGCCAGCAGCCCTCCTGGGGGACTAGTAGCCTACAATGAGCAGTTCTTC. Translated: CASSPPGGLVAYNEQFF.